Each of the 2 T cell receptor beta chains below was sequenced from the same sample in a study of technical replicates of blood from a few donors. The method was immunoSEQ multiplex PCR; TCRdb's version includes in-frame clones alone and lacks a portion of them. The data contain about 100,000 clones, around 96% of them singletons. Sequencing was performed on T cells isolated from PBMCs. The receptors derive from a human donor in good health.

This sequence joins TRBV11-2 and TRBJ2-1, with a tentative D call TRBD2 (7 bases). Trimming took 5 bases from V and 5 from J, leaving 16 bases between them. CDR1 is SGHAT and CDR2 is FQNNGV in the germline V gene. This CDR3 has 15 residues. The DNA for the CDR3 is TGTGCCAGCAGCGGGAGCGGGACAAATAACAATGAGCAGTTCTTC. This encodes CASSGSGTNNNEQFF.

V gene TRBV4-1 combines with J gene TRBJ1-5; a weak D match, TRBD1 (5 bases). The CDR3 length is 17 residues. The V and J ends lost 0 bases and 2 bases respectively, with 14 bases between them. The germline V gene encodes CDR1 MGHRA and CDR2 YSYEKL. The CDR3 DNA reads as TGCGCCAGCAGCCAAGAAGGGTTGGGAGGGGGCAATCAGCCCCAGCATTTT. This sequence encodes CASSQEGLGGGNQPQHF.